A single sample is the source of the 17 T cell receptor beta chains below, sequenced in a study of lymphopenia after photon versus proton radiotherapy. Only in-frame clones appear in the TCRdb table, and some are missing; sequencing was by immunoSEQ multiplex PCR. The data show 150,000 to 200,000 clones, 75% to 90% seen once. The sample here was peripheral blood, taken from a patient treated with photon-based radiotherapy. Receptor source: a man between 45 and 60 years old with gastric cancer.

This chain uses TRBV12-5 with TRBJ2-1; 7 nucleotides agree with TRBD2. The CDR3 loop spans 18 amino acids. Germline V gene sequence: CDR1 LGHNT, CDR2 FRNRAP. After removal of 0 bases from V and 1 base from J, the junction contained 9 bases not matched to a gene. In nucleotides, the CDR3 is TGTGCTAGTGGTTTGGTACTTCTGGCGGGAGTTTCCTACAATGAGCAGTTCTTC. Translating gives CASGLVLLAGVSYNEQFF.

The gene calls are TRBV29-1 and TRBJ2-5; 10 bases align to TRBD2. J lost 4 bases, V lost 4 bases, and 9 bases had no gene match. The CDR3 has 15 amino acids. Germline V gene lookup returns CDR1 SQVTM and CDR2 ANQGSEA. DNA of the CDR3: TGCAGCGTTGTGCAAAGCGGGAGGGCCCCAGAGACCCAGTACTTC. It translates to CSVVQSGRAPETQYF.

This chain connects TRBV28 to TRBJ1-5; D is undetermined. Germline CDR1 and CDR2: MDHEN and SYDVKM. V was pared by 8 bases and J by 3 bases, with 11 bases between. This CDR3 spans 13 amino acids. CDR3 in amino acids: CASREALNQPQHF. The CDR3 DNA is TGTGCCAGCCGGGAGGCACTCAATCAGCCCCAGCATTTT. Looking up the rest from reference TRBV28 and TRBJ1-5 gives the full variable domain: DVKVTQSSRYLVKRTGEKVFLECVQDMDHENMFWYRQDPGLGLRLIYFSYDVKMKEKGDIPEGYSVSREKKERFSLILESASTNQTSMYLCASREALNQPQHFGDGTRLSIL.

For this clone: Other DNA sequences of this sample code for an identical CDR3. The chain employs TRBV30 and TRBJ2-7; TRBD2 might be the D (6 bases). V lost 2 bases to trimming and J lost 0 bases, with 11 bases between them. The germline CDR1 and CDR2 sequences are GTSNPN and SVGIG (reference sequence). The CDR3 sequence is 14 residues long. In DNA, the CDR3 is TGTGCCTGGAGTCGGGGAGGCGACTCCTACGAGCAGTACTTC. This sequence encodes CAWSRGGDSYEQYF.

The chain is built from TRBV6-6 and TRBJ2-3; 10 nucleotides align to TRBD2. The CDR3 covers 15 residues. Looked up from germline, CDR1 is MNHNY and CDR2 is SVGAGI (reference sequence). V shed 7 bases and J 2 bases; nucleotides not matched to a gene: 6. CDR3: CASKASGGVTDTQYF. In nucleotides, the CDR3 is TGTGCCAGCAAAGCTAGCGGGGGAGTCACAGATACGCAGTATTTT.

This clone was counted at least ten times. The chain is built from TRBV15 and TRBJ1-1, with unresolved D. Deletions cut 0 bases from V and 0 bases from J, with 5 bases between. The CDR3 contains 14 residues. Germline CDR1 reads LNHNV; CDR2 reads YYDKDF (reference sequence). The chain's CDR3 is CATSRESVNTEAFF. The CDR3 DNA is TGTGCCACCAGCAGAGAATCGGTGAACACTGAAGCTTTCTTT.

The chain couples TRBV6-5 to TRBJ2-6; tentatively, D is TRBD1 or TRBD2 (5 bases each). CDR3 length equals 15 residues. Per the germline V gene, CDR1 is MNHEY and CDR2 is SVGAGI. Trimming took 5 bases from V and 4 from J, leaving 12 bases between them. The CDR3 reads CASSRQGAGANVLTF. CDR3 bases: TGTGCCAGCAGTCGTCAGGGAGCCGGGGCCAACGTCCTGACTTTC.

The table lists this clone with a count of one. The chain links TRBV4-2 to TRBJ1-4, with 7 bases that match TRBD1. The CDR3 has 15 residues. Trimming took 1 base from V and 7 from J; bases not matched to a gene: 6. Germline CDR1 is LGHNA and CDR2 is YNFKEQ. CDR3 in amino acids: CASSQGPGGFEKLFF. The CDR3 coding sequence is TGTGCCAGCAGCCAAGGGCCAGGGGGTTTTGAAAAACTGTTTTTT.

This clone occurred once. This chain links TRBV5-1 with TRBJ2-7, with TRBD2 identical over 10 bases. Looked up from germline, CDR1 is SGHRS and CDR2 is YFSETQ. The CDR3 is made up of 17 amino acids. The V and J ends lost 0 bases and 3 bases, in that order; junction bases with no gene match: 9. For the CDR3, the DNA is TGCGCCAGCAGCTTGGGTAAAAGCGGGAGGGAGTTCTACGAGCAGTACTTC. This codes for CASSLGKSGREFYEQYF.

This rearrangement joins TRBV18 to TRBJ1-3; 10 bases agree with TRBD1. The V segment lost 6 bases and the J segment 0 bases; nucleotides outside the gene matches: 5. Looked up from germline, CDR1 is KGHSH and CDR2 is LQKENI. The length of the CDR3 is 16 residues. Here the CDR3 DNA reads TGTGCCAGCTCCCGGGACAGGGGTCGCTCTGGAAACACCATATATTTT. Amino acid sequence: CASSRDRGRSGNTIYF.

Remarks on this clone: Other nucleotide sequences in the sample specify the same CDR3. The chain combines TRBV18 with TRBJ2-7; D ambiguous. From germline, CDR1 is KGHSH and CDR2 LQKENI. Trimming stripped 3 bases from V and 3 bases from J, with 3 bases between. The CDR3 runs to 11 residues. The DNA for the CDR3 is TGTGCCAGCTCACCTAACTACGAGCAGTACTTC. Encoded protein: CASSPNYEQYF.

This clone appeared once. The chain couples TRBV7-6 to TRBJ2-7; no firm D call. The length of the CDR3 is 13 residues. Germline V lookup: CDR1 SGHVS, CDR2 FNYEAQ. Trimming removed 3 bases at V and 6 bases at J, with 12 bases between. DNA for the CDR3: TGTGCCAGCAGCTTGATTGAGCGTGCCGAGCAGTACTTC. The encoded protein is CASSLIERAEQYF.

The CDR3: CASSTPGTLSYGYTF. The DNA of the CDR3 is TGTGCCAGTAGTACCCCGGGGACCCTGAGCTATGGCTACACCTTC. The chain recombines TRBV19 with TRBJ1-2; weak D call: TRBD1 (5 bases). Germline V gives CDR1 LNHDA, CDR2 SQIVND (reference sequence). Trimming left V 4 bases short and J 4 bases short, with 16 bases between. This CDR3 is built from 15 residues.

This clone has only one observation. The chain joins TRBV5-6 to TRBJ2-5, with D perhaps matching TRBD1 (5 bases). V was clipped by 4 bases and J by 13 bases, with 17 bases between them. This CDR3 is 12 amino acids long. CDR1 is SGHDT and CDR2 is YYEEEE in the germline V gene. The chain's CDR3 is CASSLPGREGYF. CDR3 bases: TGTGCCAGCAGCCTCCCAGGCAGGGAAGGGTACTTC.

The J gene is TRBJ1-5, the V gene TRBV5-1, with D tentatively TRBD1 (5 bases). The CDR3 has 14 amino acids. Trimming cost V 3 bases and J 2 bases, with 9 bases left between them. The germline gives CDR1 SGHRS, CDR2 YFSETQ. In DNA, the CDR3 is TGCGCCAGCAGCTGGGGGGTGGGCAATCAGCCCCAGCATTTT. Translating gives CASSWGVGNQPQHF.

The J gene is TRBJ2-3, the V gene TRBV6-5, with no clear D. The CDR3 spans 13 residues. From germline, CDR1 is MNHEY and CDR2 SVGAGI. V was cut by 2 bases and J by 0 bases, with 3 bases left in between. For the CDR3, the DNA is TGTGCCAGCAGTTACCGTAGCACAGATACGCAGTATTTT. Protein sequence: CASSYRSTDTQYF.

V gene TRBV11-2 combines with J gene TRBJ2-7; D is possibly TRBD2 (6 bases). Germline CDR1 reads SGHAT; CDR2 reads FQNNGV. V lost 5 bases and J 1 base, leaving 15 bases between the germline ends. The CDR3 has 15 amino acids. CDR3 protein: CASSPQSGGSYEQYF. CDR3 DNA: TGTGCCAGCAGCCCTCAGTCCGGGGGATCCTACGAGCAGTACTTC.